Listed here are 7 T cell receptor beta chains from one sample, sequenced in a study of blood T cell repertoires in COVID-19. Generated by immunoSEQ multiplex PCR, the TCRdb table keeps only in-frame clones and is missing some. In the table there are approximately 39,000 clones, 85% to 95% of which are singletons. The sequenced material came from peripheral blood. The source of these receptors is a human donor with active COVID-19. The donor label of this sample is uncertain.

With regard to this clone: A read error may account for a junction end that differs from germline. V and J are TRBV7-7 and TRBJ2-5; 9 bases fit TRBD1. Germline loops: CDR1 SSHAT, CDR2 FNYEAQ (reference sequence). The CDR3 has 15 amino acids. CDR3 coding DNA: TGTGCTAGCAGCCTGGACAGGGGCCCGCAAGAGACCCAGTACTTC. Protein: CASSLDRGPQETQYF.

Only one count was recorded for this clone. CDR3 amino acids: CASSLEGLATNEQFF. CDR3 nucleotides: TGTGCCAGCAGCTTAGAGGGACTAGCGACGAATGAGCAGTTCTTC. The chain uses TRBV11-2 and TRBJ2-1; 10 bases are shared with TRBD2. This CDR3 is built from 15 residues. V dropped 0 bases and J dropped 7; count of bases not matched to a gene: 3. CDR1 is SGHAT and CDR2 is FQNNGV in the germline V gene.

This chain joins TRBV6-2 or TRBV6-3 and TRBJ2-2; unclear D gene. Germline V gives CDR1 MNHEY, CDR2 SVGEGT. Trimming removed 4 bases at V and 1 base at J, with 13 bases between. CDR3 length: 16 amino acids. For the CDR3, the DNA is TGTGCCAGCAGTTCCCCTTTTACCAGGAACACCGGGGAGCTGTTTTTT. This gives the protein CASSSPFTRNTGELFF.

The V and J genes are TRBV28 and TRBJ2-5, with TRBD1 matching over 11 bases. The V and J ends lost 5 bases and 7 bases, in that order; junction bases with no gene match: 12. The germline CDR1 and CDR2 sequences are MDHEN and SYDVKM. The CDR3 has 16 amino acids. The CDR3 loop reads CASSQSGTGGLGTQYF. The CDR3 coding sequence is TGTGCCAGCAGTCAGTCCGGGACAGGGGGGTTGGGGACCCAGTACTTC.

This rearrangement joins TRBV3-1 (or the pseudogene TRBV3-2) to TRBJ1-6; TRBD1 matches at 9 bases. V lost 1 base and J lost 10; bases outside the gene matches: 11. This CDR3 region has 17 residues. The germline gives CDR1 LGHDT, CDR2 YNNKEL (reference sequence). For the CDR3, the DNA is TGTGCCAGCAGCCAAGGGCCCCCGGGACAGGGAACCTCACCCCTCCACTTT. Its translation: CASSQGPPGQGTSPLHF.

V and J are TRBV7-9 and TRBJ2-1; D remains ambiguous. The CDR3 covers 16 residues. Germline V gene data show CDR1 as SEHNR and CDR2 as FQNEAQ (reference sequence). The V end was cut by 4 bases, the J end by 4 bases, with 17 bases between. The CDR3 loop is CASSSRQNGRYNEQFF. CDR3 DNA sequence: TGTGCCAGCAGCTCCAGGCAAAATGGGCGATACAATGAGCAGTTCTTC.

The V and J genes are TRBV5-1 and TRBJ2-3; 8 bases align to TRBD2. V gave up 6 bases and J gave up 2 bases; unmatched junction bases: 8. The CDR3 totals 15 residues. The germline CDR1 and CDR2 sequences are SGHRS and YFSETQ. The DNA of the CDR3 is TGCGCCAGCAAGCGCCTAGCGGGCAACACAGATACGCAGTATTTT. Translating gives CASKRLAGNTDTQYF.